Listed here is a single T cell receptor beta chain. This clone was observed at least ten times. Its recognized antigen is unknown. The input lacks base qualities; no much larger clone sits a single base away. One collaborating source in Seattle enrolled patients during active infection and followed them longitudinally through the course of disease. Whole blood was collected in K2EDTA tubes by collaborating institutions according to the institutions' own protocols. Collaborator samples were shipped for TCRbeta analysis as frozen whole blood, isolated PBMCs, or DNA extracted from either sample type. TCRbeta CDR3 regions were amplified from genomic DNA using the immunoSEQ Assay, a bias-controlled multiplex PCR. As for the original processing: The number of nucleated cells in each sample was estimated by amplification of reference gene primers within the assay. To quantify the absolute abundance of each unique TCRbeta CDR3 rearrangement, sequence reads were collapsed and filtered. For each sample, productive Simpson clonality was calculated as the square root of Simpson's diversity index over productive rearrangements. In TCRdb, the immuneACCESS table is reduced to in-frame sequences with V and J assigned. These tables do not hold every clone; where another copy was compared, an unresolved V gene accounts for under half, and the others remain unexplained. The DNA gave D and trimming, while V, J and clone size come from that table. The sample table contains fewer than 300,000 clones; only one count was recorded for approximately 85% of them. The top ten hold 0.7% to 0.9% of the sample.

The data are from a study of blood T cell repertoires in COVID-19 (dated by TCRdb to the early 2020s). Background for the entire study: Samples covering the acute and convalescent phases of COVID-19 were provided by collaborators in the United States, Italy and Spain. The prospective study material was composed of cDNA or gDNA derived from T cells, B-cell-depleted T cells, or PBMCs. The dataset comprised deeply sampled blood TCRbeta repertoires from subjects exposed to, actively infected with, or recovered from COVID-19. A freely available public database, intended as a resource for researchers studying the immune response to SARS-CoV-2, is where the repertoires were released. Samples came from the ongoing ImmuneRACE study (first 160 participants) plus 1,254 subjects from 6 global collaborators. Nearly every sample came with metadata listing a de-identified subject ID, COVID-19 status, age in years and sex. Where available, HLA class I and class II types were taken from metadata supplied by the sample provider and were not determined by assay-based typing.

Beyond this particular receptor, the publication reports: The quantity of clinical and demographic metadata differed by source and by participant and was supplied without curation.

CDR1 MDHEN and CDR2 SYDVKM were looked up in the germline V gene. The CDR3 numbers 16 residues from cysteine through phenylalanine. Here the CDR3 DNA is all that survives: 48 bases in frame from base 1. Trimming accounts for 5 bases at V and 1 base at J, while the number of junction bases matched to no gene is 9. The sequence links TRBV28 to TRBJ2-7, with TRBD2 identical over 9 junction bases. Sample: peripheral blood. This receptor was taken from a human donor with COVID-19, enrolled during active disease. The donor label of this sample is uncertain. The DNA sequence follows: TGTGCCAGCAGTGCTCCGGGACTAGCCTTATCCTACGAGCAGTACTTC. It specifies CASSAPGLALSYEQYF.